This is a list of T cell receptor beta chains from one sample in a study of response to subunit inactivated influenza vaccine. TCRdb used MiXCR to reprocess the RT-PCR reads, holding one entry per CDR3 protein. Among 500,000 to 550,000 distinct CDR3 sequences listed, approximately 7.3% were seen once. This material consisted of PBMCs from blood, taken roughly 24 months after vaccination. Receptors originate from a man between 50 and 75 years old who received an inactivated influenza vaccine. The CDR3 runs from the conserved cysteine through the conserved F or W. Each record gives: J gene, V gene, clone size, D gene, CDR3 DNA, CDR3 protein. A D gene is named only where the DNA matches it firmly. Some rows mark clone size as missing; the rest say once, few, many or name a class of expanded clone.

j_call: TRBJ1-5; v_call: TRBV12-3/TRBV12-4; clone_size: few; d_call: TRBD1; cdr3_nt: TGTGCCAGCAGTTTCACAGGGGTAATTCAGCCCCAGCATTTT; cdr3_aa: CASSFTGVIQPQHF
j_call: TRBJ2-5; v_call: TRBV9; clone_size: few; d_call: TRBD2; cdr3_nt: TGTGCCAGCAGCGTAGTAAGCGGGAGCCCCCAAGAGACCCAGTACTTC; cdr3_aa: CASSVVSGSPQETQYF
j_call: TRBJ2-2; v_call: TRBV4-3; clone_size: many; d_call: -; cdr3_nt: TGCGCCAGCAGCCAAGATTTGGGGGGCGGGGAGCTGTTTTTT; cdr3_aa: CASSQDLGGGELFF
j_call: TRBJ2-3; v_call: TRBV9; clone_size: many; d_call: -; cdr3_nt: TGTGCCAGCAGCGTAGGACTACGTGCTAGCACAGATACGCAGTATTTT; cdr3_aa: CASSVGLRASTDTQYF
j_call: TRBJ2-3; v_call: TRBV6-2/TRBV6-3; clone_size: -; d_call: TRBD2; cdr3_nt: TGTGCCAGCGGTATAGCGGGAGGACCGTTTGGCACAGATACGCAGTATTTT; cdr3_aa: CASGIAGGPFGTDTQYF
j_call: TRBJ2-5; v_call: TRBV27; clone_size: few; d_call: -; cdr3_nt: TGTGCCAGCAGAGGGAAATCACAAGAGACCCAGTACTTC; cdr3_aa: CASRGKSQETQYF
j_call: TRBJ2-5; v_call: TRBV12-3/TRBV12-4; clone_size: -; d_call: -; cdr3_nt: TGTGCCAGCACCCTAGGGGCGGGGGAGACCCAGTACTTC; cdr3_aa: CASTLGAGETQYF
j_call: TRBJ2-7; v_call: TRBV28; clone_size: few; d_call: TRBD2; cdr3_nt: TGTGCCAGCAGCAACGGGGGGGGGCGGGAGCAGTACTTC; cdr3_aa: CASSNGGGREQYF
j_call: TRBJ2-2; v_call: TRBV29-1; clone_size: -; d_call: -; cdr3_nt: TGCAGCGCCTCACTTTACAGGAGGGGGAACACCGGGGAGCTGTTTTTT; cdr3_aa: CSASLYRRGNTGELFF
j_call: TRBJ2-3; v_call: TRBV4-3; clone_size: -; d_call: -; cdr3_nt: TGCGCCAGCAGCCAAGTCGGCTACCCTGGAGCAGATACGCAGTATTTT; cdr3_aa: CASSQVGYPGADTQYF
j_call: TRBJ2-5; v_call: TRBV7-2; clone_size: many; d_call: -; cdr3_nt: TGTGCCAGCAGCTCCCGCTCGGGGGCCGAGACCCAGTACTTC; cdr3_aa: CASSSRSGAETQYF
j_call: TRBJ2-7; v_call: TRBV18; clone_size: -; d_call: TRBD2; cdr3_nt: TGTGCCAGCTCACCGGGCCTAGCGGACGCCTACGAGCAGTACTTC; cdr3_aa: CASSPGLADAYEQYF
j_call: TRBJ1-5; v_call: TRBV28; clone_size: few; d_call: -; cdr3_nt: TGTGCCAGCAGTTCCCACGGGGGCCGGGATCAGCCCCAGCATTTT; cdr3_aa: CASSSHGGRDQPQHF
j_call: TRBJ1-6; v_call: TRBV12-3/TRBV12-4; clone_size: -; d_call: -; cdr3_nt: TGTGCCAGCAGCCCCGATGGGGGAGGTTCACCCCTCCACTTT; cdr3_aa: CASSPDGGGSPLHF
j_call: TRBJ1-5; v_call: TRBV19; clone_size: -; d_call: -; cdr3_nt: TGTGCCAGTAGTATATTGGAGGTGTTGAATCAGCCCCAGCATTTT; cdr3_aa: CASSILEVLNQPQHF
j_call: TRBJ1-1; v_call: TRBV7-9; clone_size: many; d_call: -; cdr3_nt: TGTGCCAGCAGCTTAGCAACCGGGGACACTGAAGCTTTCTTT; cdr3_aa: CASSLATGDTEAFF
j_call: TRBJ2-3; v_call: TRBV28; clone_size: few; d_call: TRBD1; cdr3_nt: TGTGCCAGCACCACACTTGCCGGGACAGGGATCTCGGGTACGCAGTATTTT; cdr3_aa: CASTTLAGTGISGTQYF
j_call: TRBJ2-4; v_call: TRBV6-1; clone_size: -; d_call: -; cdr3_nt: TGTGCCAGCAGCAGAACAGGGTTAAACATTCAGTACTTC; cdr3_aa: CASSRTGLNIQYF
j_call: TRBJ2-5; v_call: TRBV5-1; clone_size: -; d_call: -; cdr3_nt: TGCGCCAGCAGTCGGGGCCCCCTTAAAGAGACCCAGTACTTC; cdr3_aa: CASSRGPLKETQYF
j_call: TRBJ2-1; v_call: TRBV7-8; clone_size: many; d_call: -; cdr3_nt: TGTGCCAGCAGCTTAGTGCCTAGCGAGCAGTTCTTC; cdr3_aa: CASSLVPSEQFF
j_call: TRBJ1-5; v_call: TRBV20-1; clone_size: few; d_call: -; cdr3_nt: TGCAGTGCTAGTTATAGGGCAGCTAGCAATCAGCCCCAGCATTTT; cdr3_aa: CSASYRAASNQPQHF
j_call: TRBJ2-2; v_call: TRBV5-1; clone_size: few; d_call: -; cdr3_nt: TGCGCCAGCAGCTTGGGTGGGGGCTTCACCGGGGAGCTGTTTTTT; cdr3_aa: CASSLGGGFTGELFF
j_call: TRBJ1-2; v_call: TRBV4-3; clone_size: few; d_call: TRBD1; cdr3_nt: TGCGCCAGCAGCCAAGATATGCAGGGGGTAGGGTATGGCTACACCTTC; cdr3_aa: CASSQDMQGVGYGYTF
j_call: TRBJ1-5; v_call: TRBV2; clone_size: -; d_call: -; cdr3_nt: TGTGCGAGCAGAGGAGACAGTTCCAATCATCCCCAGCATTTT; cdr3_aa: CASRGDSSNHPQHF
j_call: TRBJ2-7; v_call: TRBV5-1; clone_size: many; d_call: -; cdr3_nt: TGCGCCAGCAGAGGAAATCCCTACGAGCAGTACTTC; cdr3_aa: CASRGNPYEQYF
j_call: TRBJ1-1; v_call: TRBV9; clone_size: few; d_call: -; cdr3_nt: TGTGCCAGCAGCGTAGCCCCGGGACTGGGGAACACTGAAGCTTTCTTT; cdr3_aa: CASSVAPGLGNTEAFF
j_call: TRBJ2-1; v_call: TRBV9; clone_size: -; d_call: -; cdr3_nt: TGTGCCAGCAGCGTGGGAGGGGGCACCACCCCCAATGAGCAGTTCTTC; cdr3_aa: CASSVGGGTTPNEQFF
j_call: TRBJ2-2; v_call: TRBV20-1; clone_size: -; d_call: TRBD2; cdr3_nt: TGCAGTGCTAGGCCCCGGACTAGCGGGAGGGCCTCGAACACCGGGGAGCTGTTTTTT; cdr3_aa: CSARPRTSGRASNTGELFF
j_call: TRBJ1-3; v_call: TRBV20-1; clone_size: -; d_call: -; cdr3_nt: TGCTGTGCTAGAGATACACAGGAGAGCTCTGGAAACACCATATATTTT; cdr3_aa: CCARDTQESSGNTIYF
j_call: TRBJ2-2; v_call: TRBV3-1; clone_size: few; d_call: -; cdr3_nt: TGTGCCAGCAGCCACCGGGACTCACACACCGGGGAGCTGTTTTTT; cdr3_aa: CASSHRDSHTGELFF
j_call: TRBJ1-2; v_call: TRBV29-1; clone_size: few; d_call: -; cdr3_nt: TGCAGCGATTTAAATGTTAACTATGGCTACACCTTC; cdr3_aa: CSDLNVNYGYTF
j_call: TRBJ2-2; v_call: TRBV12-3/TRBV12-4; clone_size: -; d_call: -; cdr3_nt: TGTGCCAGCATGGGCGGGAACACCGGGGAGCTGTTTTTT; cdr3_aa: CASMGGNTGELFF
j_call: TRBJ2-5; v_call: TRBV5-1; clone_size: few; d_call: -; cdr3_nt: TGCGCCAGCAGCTTGGCCGTATCTGGTGGGGAGACCCAGTACTTC; cdr3_aa: CASSLAVSGGETQYF
j_call: TRBJ2-4; v_call: TRBV20-1; clone_size: many; d_call: -; cdr3_nt: TGCAGTGCTAGAGTTGGGGGGAGTATCGGAAACATTCAGTACTTC; cdr3_aa: CSARVGGSIGNIQYF
j_call: TRBJ1-6; v_call: TRBV4-1; clone_size: many; d_call: TRBD1; cdr3_nt: TGCGCCAGCAGCCTGGGACAGGGGGTACCCCTCCACTTT; cdr3_aa: CASSLGQGVPLHF
j_call: TRBJ2-3; v_call: TRBV7-9; clone_size: few; d_call: -; cdr3_nt: TGTGCCAGCCACCAGGGGAGAACTAGCACAGATACGCAGTATTTT; cdr3_aa: CASHQGRTSTDTQYF
j_call: TRBJ2-7; v_call: TRBV29-1; clone_size: few; d_call: -; cdr3_nt: TGCAGCGTTGGACCCTCAGGGGCAAGAGCCTACGAGCAGTACTTC; cdr3_aa: CSVGPSGARAYEQYF
j_call: TRBJ2-1; v_call: TRBV7-2; clone_size: few; d_call: -; cdr3_nt: TGTGCCAGCAGTCGGCTTCTTGCGGGATATCGGAATGAGCAGTTCTTC; cdr3_aa: CASSRLLAGYRNEQFF
j_call: TRBJ2-1; v_call: TRBV11-2; clone_size: many; d_call: -; cdr3_nt: TGTGCCAGCAGCGACCTCAAAGGACAGAGGTACAATGAGCAGTTCTTC; cdr3_aa: CASSDLKGQRYNEQFF
j_call: TRBJ2-3; v_call: TRBV5-6; clone_size: -; d_call: -; cdr3_nt: TGTGCCAGCAGCCCCGGGCTAGCTGTCGGTGGGCGTACGCAGTATTTT; cdr3_aa: CASSPGLAVGGRTQYF
j_call: TRBJ2-2; v_call: TRBV5-1; clone_size: few; d_call: -; cdr3_nt: TGCGCCAGCGCCCAAAACGTCGGCGGGGAGCTGTTTTTT; cdr3_aa: CASAQNVGGELFF
j_call: TRBJ1-4; v_call: TRBV6-6; clone_size: -; d_call: -; cdr3_nt: TGTGCCAGCATCGGGGAAGGGAGTGAAAAACTGTTTTTT; cdr3_aa: CASIGEGSEKLFF
j_call: TRBJ2-7; v_call: TRBV29-1; clone_size: -; d_call: -; cdr3_nt: TGCAGCGTTAGGACCGGGACAACCTCAACCTACGAGCAGTACTTC; cdr3_aa: CSVRTGTTSTYEQYF
j_call: TRBJ2-4; v_call: TRBV6-5; clone_size: -; d_call: TRBD2; cdr3_nt: TGTGCCAGCAGCTTGACTAGCGGGAGTTGGACCATTCAGTACTTC; cdr3_aa: CASSLTSGSWTIQYF
j_call: TRBJ1-5; v_call: TRBV6-1; clone_size: -; d_call: -; cdr3_nt: TGTGCCAGCAGTCCGGTGGGGGCGGGTCAGCCCCAGCATTTT; cdr3_aa: CASSPVGAGQPQHF
j_call: TRBJ2-5; v_call: TRBV25-1; clone_size: few; d_call: -; cdr3_nt: TGTGCCAGCAGTGAATTCGGGGCCCTTATGGGGGAGACCCAGTACTTC; cdr3_aa: CASSEFGALMGETQYF
j_call: TRBJ2-7; v_call: TRBV6-2/TRBV6-3; clone_size: -; d_call: -; cdr3_nt: TGTGCCAGCAGTTACTCGATAACGGGAGGGAAACAGGGGCACGAGCAGTACTTC; cdr3_aa: CASSYSITGGKQGHEQYF
j_call: TRBJ2-1; v_call: TRBV25-1; clone_size: many; d_call: TRBD2; cdr3_nt: TGTGCCAGCAGTGAATCAAGAGCGGGAAATTTTCCCTACAATGAGCAGTTCTTC; cdr3_aa: CASSESRAGNFPYNEQFF